This TCR beta chain is from a study of T cell responses to AZD1222 COVID-19 vaccine. Germline CDR1 is MDHEN and CDR2 is SYDVKM. V gave up 6 bases and J gave up 13 bases, with 15 bases separating them. The CDR3 has 11 residues. For this clone: Its antigen is undetermined.

Some clones are missing from TCRdb's copy, which holds only in-frame ones; the method was immunoSEQ multiplex PCR. The table includes under 140,000 clones, 80% to 90% detected once. Timing groups of about 4 and about 12 weeks for second doses were pooled. Study-level points and caveats: Possibly, clonal diversity was underestimated; donors were largely white British and included more females. As reported, nearly half of all spike-specific TCRs target variant regions that are unmutated. Spike-specific TCRs gained breadth and depth after people received two AZD1222 doses.

This TCR came from an adult who received the AZD1222 COVID-19 vaccine. The sequencing here drew on peripheral blood, taken 28 days after the second AZD1222 dose. This chain links TRBV28 with TRBJ1-2; D is unclear. The CDR3 here is CASSLADILTF. The CDR3 region has the DNA TGTGCCAGCAGCCTTGCAGATATCCTCACCTTC.